Following are 15 T cell receptor beta chains from one sample sequenced in a study of regulatory dendritic cells for organ transplantation. CFSE-labeled sorted T cells met regulatory or mature dendritic cells for 5 days. For these TCRs, the target antigens are not known. Here immunoSEQ multiplex PCR was the method, and the copy in TCRdb shows in-frame clones only, minus some. The profile shows about 3,500 clones, 59% of them singletons. Sample: memory CD8+ T cells from blood cultured with dendritic cells. The subset here: CD45RO+ memory T cells. The receptors originated from a human donor in good health.

Judged by abundance, this clone is medium-sized. The chain joins TRBV27 to TRBJ1-1, with a weak D call TRBD1 (6 bases). The CDR3 loop spans 16 amino acids. Germline V gives CDR1 MNHEY, CDR2 SMNVEV (reference sequence). V gave up 6 bases and J gave up 1 base, with 18 bases separating them. The CDR3 sequence: CASSTDSARSNTEAFF. The CDR3 bases are TGTGCCAGCAGCACGGACAGTGCCCGATCGAACACTGAAGCTTTCTTT.

V usage is TRBV11-1 and J usage is TRBJ2-7, with 7 bases aligning to TRBD2. The germline gives CDR1 SGHAT, CDR2 FQDESV (reference sequence). The CDR3 covers 14 residues. Trimming took 2 bases from V and 7 from J; bases not matched to a gene: 8. CDR3 in amino acids: CASSLWGGADEQYF. The CDR3 DNA reads as TGTGCCAGCAGCTTATGGGGGGGAGCTGATGAGCAGTACTTC. The variable domain in full, completed from reference TRBV11-1 and TRBJ2-7, reads EAEVAQSPRYKITEKSQAVAFWCDPISGHATLYWYRQILGQGPELLVQFQDESVVDDSQLPKDRFSAERLKGVDSTLKIQPAELGDSAMYLCASSLWGGADEQYFGPGTRLTVT.

This clone has a handful of counts. This CDR3 is also generated by other DNA sequences in the sample. This chain connects TRBV7-9 to TRBJ2-7; weak D call: TRBD2 (6 bases). V was clipped by 9 bases and J by 0 bases, with 12 bases between them. This CDR3 contains 13 residues. The germline CDR1 and CDR2 sequences are SEHNR and FQNEAQ (reference sequence). The chain's CDR3 is CASKGGSSYEQYF. In nucleotides, the CDR3 is TGTGCCAGTAAGGGAGGTAGCTCCTACGAGCAGTACTTC.

The chain employs TRBV9 and TRBJ2-6; D perhaps matches TRBD1 (6 bases). Trimming shortened V by 0 bases and J by 0 bases, and 10 bases separated the two germline ends. Looked up from germline, CDR1 is SGDLS and CDR2 is YYNGEE. The length of the CDR3 is 17 residues. For the CDR3, the DNA is TGTGCCAGCAGCGTAGTAACAGGGAGCTCTGGGGCCAACGTCCTGACTTTC. This gives the protein CASSVVTGSSGANVLTF.

This clone was picked up a small number of times. V usage is TRBV2 and J usage is TRBJ2-3, with TRBD2 as a possible D gene (5 bases). V lost 7 bases, J lost 2 bases, and 13 bases lay in between. Germline CDR1 and CDR2: SNHLY and FYNNEI. The CDR3 runs to 14 residues. CDR3: CASTEGEITDTQYF. The CDR3 nucleotides are TGTGCCAGCACCGAGGGAGAGATCACAGATACGCAGTATTTT.

The CDR3 sequence: CASSYLAGGNNEQFF. The CDR3 coding sequence is TGTGCCAGCAGCTATCTAGCGGGGGGCAACAATGAGCAGTTCTTC. The chain couples TRBV11-2 to TRBJ2-1; 11 nucleotides match TRBD2. Germline V lookup: CDR1 SGHAT, CDR2 FQNNGV. The CDR3 extends over 15 amino acids. V dropped 4 bases and J dropped 5; count of bases not matched to a gene: 4.

This clone appeared a few times. V is TRBV14 and J is TRBJ2-4; D gene unclear. Trimming removed 5 bases at V and 6 bases at J, with 14 bases between. CDR3 size: 14 residues. The germline V gene has CDR1 SGHDN and CDR2 FVKESK. The CDR3: CASSLSGSINIQYF. The DNA for the CDR3 is TGTGCCAGCAGCTTGTCCGGGTCCATAAACATTCAGTACTTC.

This clone is labeled as large. The CDR3 DNA reads TGTGCCAGTAGCCTCTCAGGGCCAGATACGCAGTATTTT. Translation: CASSLSGPDTQYF. The chain uses TRBV19 and TRBJ2-3; possibly TRBD1 for D (5 bases). CDR1 and CDR2 from the germline V gene are LNHDA and SQIVND (reference sequence). CDR3 length: 13 residues. Between the trimmed V and J ends, which lost 6 bases and 4 bases, there was a span of 11 bases. Full variable domain (missing parts from reference TRBV19 and TRBJ2-3): DGGITQSPKYLFRKEGQNVTLSCEQNLNHDAMYWYRQDPGQGLRLIYYSQIVNDFQKGDIAEGYSVSREKKESFPLTVTSAQKNPTAFYLCASSLSGPDTQYFGPGTRLTVL.

The V gene is TRBV4-2, the J gene TRBJ2-1; 14 nucleotides align to TRBD2. Germline loops: CDR1 LGHNA, CDR2 YNFKEQ. This CDR3 has 16 residues. Losses at the gene ends were 1 base for V and 10 bases for J; bases not matched to a gene: 6. In DNA, the CDR3 is TGTGCCAGCAGCCAAGCGACTAGCGGGGGGGCCGACGAGCAGTTCTTC. It codes for CASSQATSGGADEQFF.

The sample holds a few counts of this clone. This sequence joins TRBV4-1 and TRBJ1-6; 9 bases agree with TRBD1. The CDR3 is 15 residues long. CDR1 is MGHRA, CDR2 YSYEKL, per germline. V lost 1 base and J lost 10; bases outside the gene matches: 5. CDR3 residues: CASSQGGQGLSPLHF. Here the CDR3 DNA reads TGCGCCAGCAGCCAAGGGGGACAGGGCTTGTCACCCCTCCACTTT.

This chain joins TRBV11-2 and TRBJ2-1, with D unresolved. Trimming took off 5 bases at V and 10 bases at J, with 21 bases between the two ends. The germline V gene has CDR1 SGHAT and CDR2 FQNNGV. The CDR3 runs 15 residues. The DNA for the CDR3 is TGTGCCAGCAGCCCTATGAGGCCGGTAGATTCGGAGCAGTTCTTC. It is translated as CASSPMRPVDSEQFF.

This clone was recorded a few times. This chain connects TRBV7-9 to TRBJ2-5; 9 bases align to TRBD2. CDR1 and CDR2 (germline): SEHNR, FQNEAQ (reference sequence). V shed 5 bases and J 2 bases; nucleotides not matched to a gene: 6. This CDR3 contains 15 residues. CDR3 bases: TGTGCCAGCAGCACCCCGACTAGCGGTCAAGAGACCCAGTACTTC. Protein: CASSTPTSGQETQYF.

This clone was seen only a few times. This sequence joins TRBV7-3 and TRBJ2-7, with a tentative D call TRBD1 (5 bases). CDR1 is SGHTA and CDR2 is FQGTGA in the germline V gene. The CDR3 is 13 amino acids. V was cut by 3 bases and J by 6 bases, with 12 bases left in between. The DNA of the CDR3 is TGTGCCAGCAGCTTGGACAATACGAGCGAGCAGTACTTC. This encodes CASSLDNTSEQYF.

This clone occurred a few times. The chain links TRBV29-1 to TRBJ2-7; TRBD1 matches 8 bases. The CDR3 runs 14 residues. V trimming: 3 bases; J trimming: 3 bases; junction bases outside the gene matches: 7. CDR1 and CDR2 (germline): SQVTM, ANQGSEA. Written as DNA, the CDR3 is TGCAGCGTTGATGGCGGGACAGGTCTCTACGAGCAGTACTTC. Translated, it gives CSVDGGTGLYEQYF.

The count of this clone is one. This sequence joins TRBV9 and TRBJ1-1; TRBD1 agrees at 8 bases. Per the germline V gene, CDR1 is SGDLS and CDR2 is YYNGEE. The V and J ends lost 7 bases and 0 bases, in that order; junction bases with no gene match: 8. The CDR3 consists of 15 residues. The CDR3 region is CASSKQGGLNTEAFF. The CDR3 DNA reads TGTGCCAGCTCCAAACAGGGGGGGTTGAACACTGAAGCTTTCTTT.